This TCR beta chain was documented in a study of blood T cell repertoires in COVID-19. The overall study: Samples taken during acute and convalescent COVID-19 were collected in the United States, Italy and Spain. The analysed material was cDNA or gDNA that came from T cells, B-cell-depleted T cells, or PBMCs.

In the original processing: Amplification with reference gene primers provided the estimates of nucleated cell counts. Libraries were prepared by immunoSEQ multiplex PCR; TCRdb keeps only in-frame clonotypes and omits some of them. For V, J and clone size, that table is used; D and trimming come from the DNA. The sample consists of some 150,000 clones, approximately 80% of them appearing once. This CDR3 contains 14 residues. Unmatched junction bases numbered 6, after V lost 2 bases and J lost 6 bases. Germline V gene lookup returns CDR1 MNHNS and CDR2 SASEGT. The sequenced material came from peripheral blood. V is TRBV6-1 and J is TRBJ1-2, with TRBD1 matching over 7 bases. The receptor was isolated from a human donor with acute or convalescent COVID-19. The donor label of this sample is uncertain. CDR3 in DNA: TGTGCCAGCAGTGAAAGTGGGACAGTGAATGGCTACACCTTC. It yields the protein CASSESGTVNGYTF.